The clone carrying this T cell receptor beta chain was seen only once. CDR1 is SGHTA and CDR2 is FQGTGA in the germline V gene. The CDR3 is made up of 14 amino acids. The V end was cut by 2 bases, the J end by 0 bases, with 8 bases between. Per the original data handling: Reference gene primers were amplified, and this amplification served to estimate nucleated cell counts. Only in-frame clones appear in the TCRdb table, and some are missing; sequencing was by immunoSEQ multiplex PCR. V and J calls and clone size follow that table, whereas D and trimming were derived from the DNA. The table lists 220,000 or so clones, 82% of them singletons. The sample originates from a study of blood T cell repertoires in COVID-19. In the study overall: T cells, B-cell-depleted T cells, or PBMCs supplied cDNA or gDNA.

This chain links TRBV7-3 with TRBJ2-7; maybe TRBD2 (6 bases). Material: peripheral blood. The receptor's source is an elderly woman with acute or convalescent COVID-19. The CDR3 protein is CASSLAGSSYEQYF. CDR3 DNA sequence: TGTGCCAGCAGCTTAGCCGGGAGCTCCTACGAGCAGTACTTC.